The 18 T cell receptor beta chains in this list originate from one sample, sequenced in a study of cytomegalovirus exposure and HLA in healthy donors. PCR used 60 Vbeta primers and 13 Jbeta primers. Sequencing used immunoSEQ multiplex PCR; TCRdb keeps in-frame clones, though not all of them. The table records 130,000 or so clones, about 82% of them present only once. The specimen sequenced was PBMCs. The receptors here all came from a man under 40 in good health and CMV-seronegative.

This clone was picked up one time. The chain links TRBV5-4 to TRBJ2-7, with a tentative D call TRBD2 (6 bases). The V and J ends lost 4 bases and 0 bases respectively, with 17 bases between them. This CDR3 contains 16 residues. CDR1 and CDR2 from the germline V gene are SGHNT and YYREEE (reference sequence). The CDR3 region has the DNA TGTGCCAGCAGCCCCGCTAGCGATCGGAGCTCCTACGAGCAGTACTTC. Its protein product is CASSPASDRSSYEQYF.

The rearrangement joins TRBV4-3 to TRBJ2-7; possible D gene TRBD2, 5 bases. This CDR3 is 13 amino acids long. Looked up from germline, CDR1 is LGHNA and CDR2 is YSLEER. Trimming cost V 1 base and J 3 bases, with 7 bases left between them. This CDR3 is CASSQGAGYEQYF. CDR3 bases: TGCGCCAGCAGCCAAGGGGCGGGCTACGAGCAGTACTTC.

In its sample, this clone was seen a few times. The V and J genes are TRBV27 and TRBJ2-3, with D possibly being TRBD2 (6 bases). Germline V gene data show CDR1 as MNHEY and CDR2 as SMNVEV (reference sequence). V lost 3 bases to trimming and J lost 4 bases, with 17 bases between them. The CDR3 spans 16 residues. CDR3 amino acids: CASSLSQDGGADTQYF. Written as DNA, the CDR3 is TGTGCCAGCAGTTTGTCCCAGGACGGAGGGGCAGATACGCAGTATTTT.

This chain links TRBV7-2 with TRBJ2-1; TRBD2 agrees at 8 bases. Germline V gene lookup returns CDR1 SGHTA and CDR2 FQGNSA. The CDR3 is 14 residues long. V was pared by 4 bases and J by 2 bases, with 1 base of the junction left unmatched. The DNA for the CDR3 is TGTGCCAGCAGCTACGGGGGGGCCTACAATGAGCAGTTCTTC. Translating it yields CASSYGGAYNEQFF.

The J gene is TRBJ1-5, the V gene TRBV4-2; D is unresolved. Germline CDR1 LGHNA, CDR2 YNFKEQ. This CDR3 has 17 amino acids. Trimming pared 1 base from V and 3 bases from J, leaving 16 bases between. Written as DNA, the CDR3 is TGTGCCAGCAGCCAAGCTAGTGAGGGTAATGCCAATCAGCCCCAGCATTTT. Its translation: CASSQASEGNANQPQHF.

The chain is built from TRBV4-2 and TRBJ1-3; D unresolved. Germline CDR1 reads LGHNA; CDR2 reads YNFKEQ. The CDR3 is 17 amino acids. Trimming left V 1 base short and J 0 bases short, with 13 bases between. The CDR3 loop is CASSQAPSGISGNTIYF. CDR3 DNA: TGTGCCAGCAGCCAAGCCCCCTCCGGGATCTCTGGAAACACCATATATTTT.

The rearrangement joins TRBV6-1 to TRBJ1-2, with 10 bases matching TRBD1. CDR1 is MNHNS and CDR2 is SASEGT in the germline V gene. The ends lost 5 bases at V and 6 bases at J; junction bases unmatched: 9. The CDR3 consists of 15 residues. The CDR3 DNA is TGTGCCAGCAGTTTCATTGGACAGGGGGGAGATGGCTACACCTTC. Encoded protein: CASSFIGQGGDGYTF.

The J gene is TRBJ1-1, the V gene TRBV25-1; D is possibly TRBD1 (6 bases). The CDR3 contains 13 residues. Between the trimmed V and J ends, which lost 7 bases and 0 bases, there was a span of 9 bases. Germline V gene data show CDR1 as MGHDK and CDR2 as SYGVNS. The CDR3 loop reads CASTRDMNTEAFF. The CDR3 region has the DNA TGTGCCAGCACCCGGGACATGAACACTGAAGCTTTCTTT.

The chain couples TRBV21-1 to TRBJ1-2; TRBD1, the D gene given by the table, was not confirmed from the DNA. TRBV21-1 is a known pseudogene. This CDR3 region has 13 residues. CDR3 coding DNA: TGTGCCAGTCGACCAGGGGGCAGGGATGGCTACACCTTC. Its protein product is CASRPGGRDGYTF.

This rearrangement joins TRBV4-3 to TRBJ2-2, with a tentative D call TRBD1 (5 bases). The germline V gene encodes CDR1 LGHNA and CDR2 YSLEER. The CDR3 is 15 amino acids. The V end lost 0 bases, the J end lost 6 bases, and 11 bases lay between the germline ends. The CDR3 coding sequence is TGCGCCAGCAGCCAAGAAGTAGACAGTTCCGGGGAGCTGTTTTTT. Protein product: CASSQEVDSSGELFF.

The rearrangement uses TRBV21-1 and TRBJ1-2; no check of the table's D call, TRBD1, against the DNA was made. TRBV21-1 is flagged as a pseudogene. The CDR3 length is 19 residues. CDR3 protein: CASSKKGHSGQGVEGGYTF. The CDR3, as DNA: TGTGCCAGCAGCAAAAAGGGTCATTCGGGACAGGGGGTAGAGGGTGGCTACACCTTC.

CDR3 amino acids: CASRPGTSGRASADTQYF. CDR3 in DNA: TGTGCCAGCAGACCCGGGACTAGCGGGAGGGCGTCGGCCGATACGCAGTATTTT. The rearrangement uses TRBV5-4 and TRBJ2-3; 16 bases map to TRBD2. Germline values: CDR1 SGHNT, CDR2 YYREEE (reference sequence). CDR3 length: 18 amino acids. Unmatched junction bases numbered 12, after V lost 5 bases and J lost 6 bases.

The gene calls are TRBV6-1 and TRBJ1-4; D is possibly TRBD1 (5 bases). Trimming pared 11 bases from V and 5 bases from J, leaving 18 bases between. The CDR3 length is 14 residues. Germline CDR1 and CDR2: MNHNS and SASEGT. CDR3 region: CARWGGFRNEKLFF. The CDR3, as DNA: TGTGCCCGTTGGGGGGGGTTTCGGAATGAAAAACTGTTTTTT.

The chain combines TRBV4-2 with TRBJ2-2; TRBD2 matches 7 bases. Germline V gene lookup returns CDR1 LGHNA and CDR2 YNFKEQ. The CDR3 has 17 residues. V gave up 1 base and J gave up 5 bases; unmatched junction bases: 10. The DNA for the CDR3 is TGTGCCAGCAGCCAAGGTGCGGGGGAGGGTGAGACCGGGGAGCTGTTTTTT. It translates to CASSQGAGEGETGELFF.

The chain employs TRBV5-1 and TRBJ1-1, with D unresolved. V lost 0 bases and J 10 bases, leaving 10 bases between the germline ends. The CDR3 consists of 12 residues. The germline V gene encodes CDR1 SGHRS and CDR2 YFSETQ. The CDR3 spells CASSLAGERAFF. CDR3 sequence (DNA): TGCGCCAGCAGCTTGGCCGGGGAAAGAGCTTTCTTT.

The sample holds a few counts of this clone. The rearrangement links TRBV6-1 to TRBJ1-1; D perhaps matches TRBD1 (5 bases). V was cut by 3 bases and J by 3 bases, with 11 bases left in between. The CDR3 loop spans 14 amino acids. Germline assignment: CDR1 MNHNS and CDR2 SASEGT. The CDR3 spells CASSDQVRDTEAFF. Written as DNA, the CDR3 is TGTGCCAGCAGTGATCAAGTCAGGGACACTGAAGCTTTCTTT.

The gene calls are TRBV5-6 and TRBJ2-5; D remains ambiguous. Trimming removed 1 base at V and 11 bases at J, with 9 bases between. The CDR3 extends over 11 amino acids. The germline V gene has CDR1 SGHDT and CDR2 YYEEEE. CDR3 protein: CASSLSSEQYF. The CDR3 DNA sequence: TGTGCCAGCAGCTTGAGTTCTGAGCAGTACTTC. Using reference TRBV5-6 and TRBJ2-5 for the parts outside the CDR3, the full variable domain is DAGVTQSPTHLIKTRGQQVTLRCSPKSGHDTVSWYQQALGQGPQFIFQYYEEEERQRGNFPDRFSGHQFPNYSSELNVNALLLGDSALYLCASSLSSEQYFGPGTRLLVL.

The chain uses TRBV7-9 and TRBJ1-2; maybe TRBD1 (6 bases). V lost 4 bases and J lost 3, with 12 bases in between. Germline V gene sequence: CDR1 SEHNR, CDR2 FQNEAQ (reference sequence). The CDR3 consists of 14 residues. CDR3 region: CASSSTGKYYGYTF. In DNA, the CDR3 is TGTGCCAGCAGCTCAACAGGGAAGTACTATGGCTACACCTTC.